This TCR beta chain was retrieved from a study of blood T cells in healthy people across ages. Alongside a J-beta primer mix, a sample-barcoded 5' primer served in a second PCR lasting about 7 to 12 cycles. TCRdb recomputed calls from the 5' RACE reads with MiXCR, one row per CDR3 protein. The sample records over 500,000 distinct CDR3 sequences, 40% to 65% being singletons. Germline V gene data show CDR1 as MRHNA and CDR2 as SNTAGT. CDR3 length: 17 residues. Trimming pared 8 bases from V and 0 bases from J, leaving 17 bases between. In its sample, this clonotype was seen many times. Sequencing was performed on blood. The origin of this receptor is an elderly woman in good health. The rearrangement links TRBV6-4 to TRBJ2-6; D uncertain. DNA of the CDR3: TGTGCCAGCTCCCCCAAGTGGCACACCTCTGGGGCCAACGTCCTGACTTTC. The encoded protein is CASSPKWHTSGANVLTF.